This passage covers 15 T cell receptor beta chains from one sample sequenced in a study of T cells in Graves' hyperthyroidism and ophthalmopathy. What was amplified from RNA transcripts were TCR beta CDR3 regions. The TCR CDR3 was amplified in a first-round RT-PCR using the HTBI primer set. TCRdb re-analysed the multiplex PCR reads in MiXCR, keeping a single row per CDR3 protein. Of some 510,000 distinct CDR3 sequences in the sample, about a fifth were seen once. Input material: blood. Receptor source: a man aged 18 to 30 with Graves' hyperthyroidism.

V gene TRBV10-3 combines with J gene TRBJ1-1; D call uncertain. The CDR3 has 15 residues. CDR1 and CDR2 (germline): ENHRY, SYGVKD. The ends were cut back, 0 bases at V and 0 bases at J, with 8 bases in the middle. CDR3 loop: CAISESWDLNTEAFF. CDR3 DNA sequence: TGTGCCATCAGTGAGTCGTGGGATTTGAACACTGAAGCTTTCTTT.

This clonotype has just one count. The CDR3, as DNA: TGCGCCAGCAGCCAACTAGGTTCCCGAGAAGGGACGGCCGGGACCCAGTACTTC. Translated: CASSQLGSREGTAGTQYF. The chain combines TRBV4-1 with TRBJ2-5; D assignment may be TRBD1 or TRBD2 (5 bases each). The CDR3 has 18 amino acids. Trimming cost V 2 bases and J 7 bases, with 26 bases left between them. The germline CDR1 and CDR2 sequences are MGHRA and YSYEKL.

Many counts were recorded for this clonotype. This chain joins TRBV28 and TRBJ1-2; D not certain. V was shortened by 3 bases and J by 4 bases, with 9 bases between the two germline ends. This CDR3 is 13 amino acids long. Germline-derived CDR1 and CDR2 are MDHEN and SYDVKM. The CDR3: CASSLVLLYGYTF. The CDR3 nucleotides read TGTGCCAGCAGTTTGGTACTCCTCTATGGCTACACCTTC.

The table lists this clonotype with many counts. The genes are TRBV12-3 or TRBV12-4 and TRBJ2-4, with D unclear. V dropped 6 bases and J dropped 0 bases, with 9 bases sitting between them. This CDR3 contains 14 residues. CDR3 coding DNA: TGTGCCAGCAGCCTTTCGGGAGCCAAAAACATTCAGTACTTC. It yields the protein CASSLSGAKNIQYF.

Worth noting for this clonotype: A read error is possible here, since a much larger clone lies one base away. No conserved phenylalanine or tryptophan is present at the end of the CDR3, so a read error is the likely explanation. The chain combines TRBV15 with TRBJ2-2; no definite D call. This CDR3 is built from 15 residues. Germline V gene data show CDR1 as LNHNV and CDR2 as YYDKDF (reference sequence). Between the trimmed V and J ends, which lost 0 bases and 5 bases, there was a span of 10 bases. CDR3: CATSREETVTGELFV. CDR3 sequence (DNA): TGTGCCACCAGCAGAGAAGAAACAGTTACCGGGGAGCTGTTTGTT.

This clonotype was seen at least ten times. The chain carries TRBV25-1 and TRBJ2-7; 7 bases are a match to TRBD2. V lost 7 bases and J lost 3; bases outside the gene matches: 6. The CDR3 is 13 amino acids. Germline V gives CDR1 MGHDK, CDR2 SYGVNS. This CDR3 is CASTPGGGYEQYF. The DNA for the CDR3 is TGTGCCAGCACCCCTGGGGGGGGCTACGAGCAGTACTTC.

The CDR3 sequence: CASSWTAKNTGELFF. The CDR3 coding sequence is TGTGCCAGCAGTTGGACAGCTAAGAACACCGGGGAGCTGTTTTTT. The chain links TRBV6-5 to TRBJ2-2, with TRBD1 as a possible D gene (6 bases). Deletions cut 4 bases from V and 1 base from J, with 10 bases between. The germline CDR1 and CDR2 sequences are MNHEY and SVGAGI. The CDR3 has 15 amino acids.

This clonotype was counted ten times or more. The J gene is TRBJ2-7, the V gene TRBV27, with TRBD1 matching 8 bases. The CDR3 contains 15 residues. Germline CDR1 is MNHEY and CDR2 is SMNVEV (reference sequence). The V segment lost 10 bases and the J segment 6 bases; nucleotides outside the gene matches: 17. The CDR3 reads CATSPKPGGIFEQYF. The CDR3 DNA reads TGTGCCACCTCCCCAAAACCAGGGGGCATCTTCGAGCAGTACTTC.

There are a few counts of this clonotype. The chain employs TRBV5-1 and TRBJ1-2; tentative D call: TRBD1 (5 bases). Trimming removed 0 bases at V and 7 bases at J, with 13 bases between. CDR1 SGHRS and CDR2 YFSETQ come from the germline V gene. The CDR3 is made up of 14 amino acids. This chain's CDR3 is CASSLEGPRGGYTF. The CDR3, as DNA: TGCGCCAGCAGCTTGGAGGGCCCAAGGGGTGGCTACACCTTC.

This clonotype appeared many times. The chain recombines TRBV4-1 with TRBJ1-5, with a weak D call TRBD1 (5 bases). V lost 4 bases and J lost 0, with 13 bases in between. The CDR3 totals 16 residues. Germline V lookup: CDR1 MGHRA, CDR2 YSYEKL. The CDR3 loop reads CASSPGTAISNQPQHF. The CDR3 bases are TGCGCCAGCAGCCCCGGGACGGCTATTAGCAATCAGCCCCAGCATTTT.

A word on this clonotype: The final CDR3 position lacks the conserved phenylalanine or tryptophan, pointing to a likely read error. The rearrangement links TRBV19 to TRBJ1-1, with TRBD1 matching 9 bases. Germline CDR1 is LNHDA and CDR2 is SQIVND (reference sequence). V lost 4 bases, J lost 4 bases, and 4 bases stayed unmatched. This CDR3 comprises 14 residues. CDR3 DNA sequence: TGTGCCAGTAGTACATCGACAGGGGGCACTGAAGCTTTCGTT. Translated: CASSTSTGGTEAFV.

Notes on this clonotype: A much larger clone sits a single nucleotide away, making a read error possible. The chain is built from TRBV29-1 and TRBJ1-1; D gene ambiguous. The CDR3 contains 13 residues. Germline assignment: CDR1 SQVTM and CDR2 ANQGSEA. In DNA form, the CDR3 reads TGCAGCGTTGAAGAACGAATGAACACTGAAGCTTTATTT. Protein sequence: CSVEERMNTEALF.

This sequence joins TRBV14 and TRBJ1-1, with a possible D match to TRBD1 (6 bases). Between the trimmed V and J ends, which lost 6 bases and 1 base, there was a span of 15 bases. Looked up from germline, CDR1 is SGHDN and CDR2 is FVKESK. CDR3 length: 15 residues. Written as DNA, the CDR3 is TGTGCCAGCAGAGATACCGGGACACCGAACACTGAAGCTTTCTTT. The encoded protein is CASRDTGTPNTEAFF.

The chain has TRBV27 and TRBJ1-1, with 8 bases fitting TRBD1. The trim removed 4 bases at V and 5 bases at J, leaving 6 bases unmatched. The CDR3 has 14 residues. The germline V gene encodes CDR1 MNHEY and CDR2 SMNVEV (reference sequence). The CDR3 nucleotides are TGTGCCAGCAGTTCCCGACAGGGGCCAACTGAAGCTTTCTTT. Its translation: CASSSRQGPTEAFF.

This clonotype was seen ten or more times. V is TRBV11-1 and J is TRBJ2-5; TRBD2 might be the D (7 bases). Per the germline V gene, CDR1 is SGHAT and CDR2 is FQDESV (reference sequence). The CDR3 contains 18 residues. Trimming removed 4 bases from V and 5 bases from J, with 26 bases in between. Here the CDR3 reads CASSSTFALGGPRETQYF. In nucleotides, the CDR3 is TGTGCCAGCAGCTCAACCTTTGCCTTGGGGGGGCCCCGGGAGACCCAGTACTTC. Supplemented by reference TRBV11-1 and TRBJ2-5, the full variable domain reads EAEVAQSPRYKITEKSQAVAFWCDPISGHATLYWYRQILGQGPELLVQFQDESVVDDSQLPKDRFSAERLKGVDSTLKIQPAELGDSAMYLCASSSTFALGGPRETQYFGPGTRLLVL.